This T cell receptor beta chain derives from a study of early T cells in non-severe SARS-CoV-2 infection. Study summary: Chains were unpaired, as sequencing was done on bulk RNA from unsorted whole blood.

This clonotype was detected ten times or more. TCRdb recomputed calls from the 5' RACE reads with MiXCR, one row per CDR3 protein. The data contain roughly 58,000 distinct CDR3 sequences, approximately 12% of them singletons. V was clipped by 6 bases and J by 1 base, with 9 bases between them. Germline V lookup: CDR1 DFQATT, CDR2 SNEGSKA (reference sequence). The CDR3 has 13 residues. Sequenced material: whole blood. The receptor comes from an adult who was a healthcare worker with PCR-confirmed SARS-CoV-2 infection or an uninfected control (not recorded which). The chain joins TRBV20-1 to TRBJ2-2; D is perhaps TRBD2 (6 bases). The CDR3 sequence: CSAVGGNTGELFF. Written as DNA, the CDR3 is TGCAGTGCAGTCGGGGGGAACACCGGGGAGCTGTTTTTT.